This T cell receptor beta chain was sequenced in a study of T cells in Graves' hyperthyroidism and ophthalmopathy. Exclusion of patients followed from uncontrolled infection, other autoimmune disease, pregnancy or lactation. Germline V gene sequence: CDR1 LGHNA, CDR2 YSLEER. V lost 0 bases to trimming and J lost 10 bases, with 16 bases between them. The CDR3 loop spans 15 amino acids. This clonotype was recorded once. Using RNA transcripts as the source, TCR beta CDR3 regions were amplified. HTBI primers were used for first-round RT-PCR of the TCR CDR3. Using its own MiXCR run on the multiplex PCR reads, TCRdb lists one record per CDR3 protein. The data hold about 720,000 distinct CDR3 sequences, with 16% observed a single time.

This TCR was recovered from a man in his late teens or twenties with Graves' hyperthyroidism. This sequence joins TRBV4-3 and TRBJ2-1; D possibly corresponds to TRBD2 (6 bases). The sample comprised blood. The CDR3 region is CASSQDQREIGEQFF. The CDR3, as DNA: TGCGCCAGCAGCCAAGATCAACGGGAGATTGGCGAGCAGTTCTTC.